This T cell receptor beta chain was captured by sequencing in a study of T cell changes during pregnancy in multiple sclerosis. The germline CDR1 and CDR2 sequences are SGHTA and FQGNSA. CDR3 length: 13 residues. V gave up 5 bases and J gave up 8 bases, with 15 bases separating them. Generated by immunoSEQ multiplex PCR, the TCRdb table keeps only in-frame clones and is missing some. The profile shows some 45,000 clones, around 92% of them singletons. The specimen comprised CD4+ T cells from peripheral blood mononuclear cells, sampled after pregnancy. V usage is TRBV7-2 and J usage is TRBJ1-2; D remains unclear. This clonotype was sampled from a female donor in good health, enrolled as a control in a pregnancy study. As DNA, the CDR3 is TGTGCCAGCAGCGCCGACCCTGGGAGGGGCTACACCTTC. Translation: CASSADPGRGYTF.